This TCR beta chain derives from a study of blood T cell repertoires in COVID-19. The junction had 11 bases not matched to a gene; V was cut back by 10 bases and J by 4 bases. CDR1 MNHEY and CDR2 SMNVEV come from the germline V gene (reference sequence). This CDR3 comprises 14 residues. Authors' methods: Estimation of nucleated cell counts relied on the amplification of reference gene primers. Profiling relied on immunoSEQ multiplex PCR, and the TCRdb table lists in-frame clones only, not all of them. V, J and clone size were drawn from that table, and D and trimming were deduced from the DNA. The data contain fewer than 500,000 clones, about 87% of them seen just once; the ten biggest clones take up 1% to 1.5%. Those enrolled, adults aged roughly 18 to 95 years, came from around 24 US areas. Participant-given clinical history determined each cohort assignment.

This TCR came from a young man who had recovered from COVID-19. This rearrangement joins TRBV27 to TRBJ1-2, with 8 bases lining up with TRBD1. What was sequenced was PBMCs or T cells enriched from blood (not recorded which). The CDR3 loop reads CATLPDRVGYGYTF. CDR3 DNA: TGTGCCACTCTCCCGGACAGGGTGGGCTATGGCTACACCTTC.